This T cell receptor beta chain was recovered during a study of T-cell reconstitution after alpha-beta-depleted transplantation in children (dated by TCRdb to about 2016). With respect to the entire study: Using TCR repertoire profiling, the study quantitatively followed how T-cell immune reconstitution unfolded in children after TCRalphabeta/CD19-depleted allogeneic hematopoietic cell transplantation.

Library construction relied on PCR. TCRdb names Illumina HiSeq 2500 as the instrument used. TCR library preparation used molecular barcoding, with unique molecular identifiers applied to normalize quantification of the TCRbeta repertoire. The raw public reads went through TCRdb reprocessing: fastp at Q25, MiXCR clone calling, in-frame beta chains kept. Entries are consolidated by CDR3 protein sequence, retaining the most common genes and DNA. Within this sample are more than 45,000 distinct CDR3 sequences, with around 53% of them counted one time only. More than 30% of the sample is in the top ten clones. According to the study, the label for this sample's treatment or condition signals: allogeneic hematopoietic cell transplantation with graft depleted of TCRalphabeta T cells and CD19 B cells. The children who served as transplant recipients had been given grafts of TCRalphabeta/CD19-depleted allogeneic hematopoietic cells.

On the study overall, not on this receptor specifically: The frequencies of hyperexpanded clones fell over the following months, and after one year, T-cell counts and TCRbeta diversity were mostly attributed to newly produced T cells. The apparently early alphabetaT-cell count recovery about two months after transplant was reportedly dependent on only several hundred rapidly expanded clones derived from non-depleted graft cells. The high TCRbeta diversity at day 60 in some patients was ascribed to recipient T cells and intrathymic progenitors that had survived conditioning.

According to the germline V gene (reference sequence), CDR1 reads DFQATT and CDR2 reads SNEGSKA. Inclusive of the bounding cysteine and phenylalanine, the CDR3 is 13 residues long. Only CDR3 DNA is held: 39 bases, read in frame from base 1. Ends trimmed: V by 3 bases, J by 5 bases; bases unmatched to a gene: 2. Regarding this clonotype: Its antigen has not been determined. No base quality values were provided; no much bigger clone lies one nucleotide off.

This clonotype was obtained from a boy in the first two years of life with SCID, due to receive a stem cell transplant. The starting material was peripheral blood, obtained before TCRalphabeta/CD19-depleted stem cell transplant. This receptor chain uses TRBV20-1 and TRBJ2-5; TRBD2 agrees with 11 junctional bases. The base sequence is TGCAGTGCTAGTACTAGCGGGGGTGAGACCCAGTACTTC. Translated, it gives CSASTSGGETQYF.